This T cell receptor beta chain was retrieved from a study of CD8+CD57+ T cells in acquired aplastic anemia. Both TCR beta VDJ combination and CDR3 sequence profiling were carried out. Genomic DNA was the template for this profiling. TCRdb called the reads again in MiXCR, with one record for every CDR3 protein. The sample consists of 400,000 to 600,000 distinct CDR3 sequences, approximately 33% of them appearing once. The patients chosen for sequencing had shown expansion of CD8+CD57+ cells (detected by flow cytometry). Every one of the patients had aplastic anemia (severe, acquired). The CDR3 sequence is 13 residues long. The germline V and J ends were trimmed by 4 bases and 0 bases, with 6 bases remaining between them. CDR1 is KGHDR, CDR2 SFDVKD, per germline. This clonotype came up many times.

This chain links TRBV24-1 with TRBJ2-7, with D unclear. The sequenced sample consisted of sorted CD4+, CD8+, or CD8+CD57+ T cells (not recorded which) from PBMCs. The sequence was obtained from a human donor with aplastic anemia. The CDR3 loop reads CATSDRNSYEQYF. Here the CDR3 DNA reads TGTGCCACCAGTGACAGGAACTCCTACGAGCAGTACTTC.